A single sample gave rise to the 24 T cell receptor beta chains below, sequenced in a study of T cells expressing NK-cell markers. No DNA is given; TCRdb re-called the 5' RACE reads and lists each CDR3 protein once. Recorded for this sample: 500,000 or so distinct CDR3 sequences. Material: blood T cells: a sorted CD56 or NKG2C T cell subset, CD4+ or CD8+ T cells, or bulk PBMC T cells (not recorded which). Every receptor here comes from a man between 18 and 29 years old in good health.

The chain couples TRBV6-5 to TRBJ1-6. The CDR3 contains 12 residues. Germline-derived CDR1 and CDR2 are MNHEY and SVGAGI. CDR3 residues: CASSYSNSPLHF.

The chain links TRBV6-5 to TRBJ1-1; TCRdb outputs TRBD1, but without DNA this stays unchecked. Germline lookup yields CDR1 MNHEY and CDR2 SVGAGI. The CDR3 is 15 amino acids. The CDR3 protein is CASSYGAKGDTEAFF.

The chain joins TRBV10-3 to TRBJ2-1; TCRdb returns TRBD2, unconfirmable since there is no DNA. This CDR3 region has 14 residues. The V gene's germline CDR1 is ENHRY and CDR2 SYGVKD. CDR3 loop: CAISFSGNYNEQFF.

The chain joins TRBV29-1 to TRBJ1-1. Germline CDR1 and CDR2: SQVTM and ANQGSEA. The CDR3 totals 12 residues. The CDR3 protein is CSVVAGVAEAFF.

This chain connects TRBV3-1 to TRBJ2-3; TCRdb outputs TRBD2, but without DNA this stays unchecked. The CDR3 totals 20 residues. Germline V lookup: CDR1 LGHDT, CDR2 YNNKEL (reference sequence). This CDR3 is CASSQEGGDGRGGRTDTQYF.

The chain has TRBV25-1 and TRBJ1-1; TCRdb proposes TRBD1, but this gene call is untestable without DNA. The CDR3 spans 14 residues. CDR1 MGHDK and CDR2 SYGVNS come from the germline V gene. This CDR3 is CASSEFGTGGTAFF.

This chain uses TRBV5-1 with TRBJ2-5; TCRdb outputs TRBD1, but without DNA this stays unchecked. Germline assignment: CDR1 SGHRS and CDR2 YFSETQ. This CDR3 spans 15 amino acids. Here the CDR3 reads CASSATGSRDETQYF.

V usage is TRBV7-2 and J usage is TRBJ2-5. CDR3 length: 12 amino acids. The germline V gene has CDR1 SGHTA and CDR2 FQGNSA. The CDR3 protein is CASNRRRETQYF.

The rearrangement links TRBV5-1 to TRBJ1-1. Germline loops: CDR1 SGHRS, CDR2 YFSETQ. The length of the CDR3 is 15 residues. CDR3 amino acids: CASSLGARSNTEAFF.

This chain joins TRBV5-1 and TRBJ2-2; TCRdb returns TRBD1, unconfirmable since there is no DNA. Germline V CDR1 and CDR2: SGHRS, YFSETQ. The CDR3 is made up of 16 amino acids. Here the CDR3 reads CASSSTGAGRSGELFF.

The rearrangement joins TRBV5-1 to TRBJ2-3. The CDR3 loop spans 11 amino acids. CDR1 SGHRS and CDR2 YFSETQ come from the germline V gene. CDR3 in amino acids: CASSKDQTQYF.

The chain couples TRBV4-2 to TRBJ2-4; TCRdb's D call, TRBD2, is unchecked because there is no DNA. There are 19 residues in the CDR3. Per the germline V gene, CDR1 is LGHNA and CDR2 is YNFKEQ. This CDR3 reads CASSQALAGGLLAKNIQYF.

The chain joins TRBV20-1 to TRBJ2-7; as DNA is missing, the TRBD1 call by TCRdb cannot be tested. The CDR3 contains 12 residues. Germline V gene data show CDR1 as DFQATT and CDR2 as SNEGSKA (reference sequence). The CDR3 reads CSATSGDFEQYF.

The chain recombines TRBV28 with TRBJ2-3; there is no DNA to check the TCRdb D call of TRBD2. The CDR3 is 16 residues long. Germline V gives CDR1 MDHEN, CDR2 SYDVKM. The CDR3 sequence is CASSFGREVGTDTQYF.

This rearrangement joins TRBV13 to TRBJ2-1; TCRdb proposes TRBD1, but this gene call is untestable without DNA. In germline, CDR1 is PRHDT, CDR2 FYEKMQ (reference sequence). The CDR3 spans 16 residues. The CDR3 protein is CASSADRGLSVNEQFF.

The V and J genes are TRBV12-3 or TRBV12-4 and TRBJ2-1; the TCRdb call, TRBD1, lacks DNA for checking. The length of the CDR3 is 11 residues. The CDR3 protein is CASSRGNEQFF.

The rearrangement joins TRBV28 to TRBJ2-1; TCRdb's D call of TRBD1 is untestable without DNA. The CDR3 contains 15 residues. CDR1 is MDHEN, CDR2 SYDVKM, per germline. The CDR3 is CASRPPAGDGNEQFF.

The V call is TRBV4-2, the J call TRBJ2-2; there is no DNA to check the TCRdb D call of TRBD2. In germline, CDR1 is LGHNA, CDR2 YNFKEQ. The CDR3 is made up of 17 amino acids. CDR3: CASSQSPGTTNTGELFF.

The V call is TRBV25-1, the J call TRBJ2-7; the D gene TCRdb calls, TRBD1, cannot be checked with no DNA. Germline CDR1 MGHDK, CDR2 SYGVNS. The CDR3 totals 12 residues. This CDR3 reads CASKTRGAEQYF.

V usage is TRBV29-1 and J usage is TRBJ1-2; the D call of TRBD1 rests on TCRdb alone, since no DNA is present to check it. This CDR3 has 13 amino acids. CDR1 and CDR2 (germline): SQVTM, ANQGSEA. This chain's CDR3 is CSVIPTGDYGYTF. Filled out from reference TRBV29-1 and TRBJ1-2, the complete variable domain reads SAVISQKPSRDICQRGTSLTIQCQVDSQVTMMFWYRQQPGQSLTLIATANQGSEATYESGFVIDKFPISRPNLTFSTLTVSNMSPEDSSIYLCSVIPTGDYGYTFGSGTRLTVV.

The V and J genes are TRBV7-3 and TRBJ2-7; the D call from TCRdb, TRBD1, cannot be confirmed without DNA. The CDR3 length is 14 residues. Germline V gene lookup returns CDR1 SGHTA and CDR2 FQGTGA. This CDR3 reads CASSPGDGNQEQYF.

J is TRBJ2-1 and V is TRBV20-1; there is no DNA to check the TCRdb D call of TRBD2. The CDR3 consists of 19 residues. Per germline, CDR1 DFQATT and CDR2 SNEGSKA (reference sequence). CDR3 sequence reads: CSARDRTGTSVLSYNEQFF.

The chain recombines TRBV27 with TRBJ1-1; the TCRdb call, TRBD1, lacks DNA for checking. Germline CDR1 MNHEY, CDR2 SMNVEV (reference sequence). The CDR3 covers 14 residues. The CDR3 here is CASSFEGGWTEAFF.

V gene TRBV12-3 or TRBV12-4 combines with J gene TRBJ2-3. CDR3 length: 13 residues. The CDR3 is CASAVLGTDTQYF.